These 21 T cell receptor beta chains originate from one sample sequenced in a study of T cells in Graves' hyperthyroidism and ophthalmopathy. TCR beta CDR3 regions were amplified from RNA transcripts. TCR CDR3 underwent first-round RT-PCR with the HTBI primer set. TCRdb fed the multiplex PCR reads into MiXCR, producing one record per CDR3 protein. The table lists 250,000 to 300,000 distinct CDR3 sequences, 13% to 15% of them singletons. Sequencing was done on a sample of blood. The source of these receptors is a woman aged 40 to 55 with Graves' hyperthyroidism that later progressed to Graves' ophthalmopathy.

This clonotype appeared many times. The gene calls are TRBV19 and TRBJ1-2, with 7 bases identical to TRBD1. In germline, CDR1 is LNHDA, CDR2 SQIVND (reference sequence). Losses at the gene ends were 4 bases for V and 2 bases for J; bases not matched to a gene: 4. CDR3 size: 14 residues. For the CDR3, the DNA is TGTGCCAGTAGTACCGGGACAGTCAACTATGGCTACACCTTC. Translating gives CASSTGTVNYGYTF.

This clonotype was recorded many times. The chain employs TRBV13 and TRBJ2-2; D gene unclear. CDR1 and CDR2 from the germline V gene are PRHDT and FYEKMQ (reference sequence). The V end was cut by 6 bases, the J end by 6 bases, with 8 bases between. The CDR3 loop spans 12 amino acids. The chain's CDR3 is CASRGPSGELFF. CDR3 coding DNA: TGTGCCAGCAGAGGACCTTCCGGGGAGCTGTTTTTT.

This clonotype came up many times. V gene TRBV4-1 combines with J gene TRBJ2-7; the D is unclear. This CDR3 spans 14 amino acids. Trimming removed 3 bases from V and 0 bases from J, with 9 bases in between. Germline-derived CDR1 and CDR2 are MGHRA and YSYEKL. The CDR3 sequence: CASSHRLSSYEQYF. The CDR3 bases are TGCGCCAGCAGCCACAGACTGAGCTCCTACGAGCAGTACTTC.

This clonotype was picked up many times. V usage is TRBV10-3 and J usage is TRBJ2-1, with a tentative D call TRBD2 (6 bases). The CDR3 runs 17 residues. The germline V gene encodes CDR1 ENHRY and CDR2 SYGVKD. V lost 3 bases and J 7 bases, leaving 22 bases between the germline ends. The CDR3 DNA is TGTGCCATCAGTGACCTAGCGAGTAGCGGATTTTTAAATGAGCAGTTCTTC. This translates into CAISDLASSGFLNEQFF.

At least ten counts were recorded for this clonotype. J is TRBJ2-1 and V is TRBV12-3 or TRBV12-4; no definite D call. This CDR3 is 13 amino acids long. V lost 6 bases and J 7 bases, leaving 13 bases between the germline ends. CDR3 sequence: CASSTLSGNEQFF. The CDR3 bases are TGTGCCAGCAGCACCCTTAGTGGGAATGAGCAGTTCTTC.

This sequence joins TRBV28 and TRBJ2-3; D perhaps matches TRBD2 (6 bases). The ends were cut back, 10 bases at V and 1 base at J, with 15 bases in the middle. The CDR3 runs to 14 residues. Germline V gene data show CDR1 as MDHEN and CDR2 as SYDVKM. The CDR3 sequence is CAKSSGGRTDTQYF. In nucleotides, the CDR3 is TGTGCCAAGAGTAGCGGAGGACGCACAGATACGCAGTATTTT. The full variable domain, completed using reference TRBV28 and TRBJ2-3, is DVKVTQSSRYLVKRTGEKVFLECVQDMDHENMFWYRQDPGLGLRLIYFSYDVKMKEKGDIPEGYSVSREKKERFSLILESASTNQTSMYLCAKSSGGRTDTQYFGPGTRLTVL.

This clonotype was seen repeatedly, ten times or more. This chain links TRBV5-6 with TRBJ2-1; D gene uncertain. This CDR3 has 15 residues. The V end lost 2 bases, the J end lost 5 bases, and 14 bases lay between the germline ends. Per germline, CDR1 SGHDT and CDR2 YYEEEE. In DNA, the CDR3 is TGTGCCAGCAGCTTTCGGTTGAGGTACGACAATGAGCAGTTCTTC. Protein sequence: CASSFRLRYDNEQFF.

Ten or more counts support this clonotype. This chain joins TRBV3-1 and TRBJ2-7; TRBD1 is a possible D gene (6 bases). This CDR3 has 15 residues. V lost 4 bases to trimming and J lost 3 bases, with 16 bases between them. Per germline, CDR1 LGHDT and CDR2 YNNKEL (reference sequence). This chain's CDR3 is CASSPKWDKNYEQYF. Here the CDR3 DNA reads TGTGCCAGCAGCCCGAAATGGGACAAAAACTACGAGCAGTACTTC.

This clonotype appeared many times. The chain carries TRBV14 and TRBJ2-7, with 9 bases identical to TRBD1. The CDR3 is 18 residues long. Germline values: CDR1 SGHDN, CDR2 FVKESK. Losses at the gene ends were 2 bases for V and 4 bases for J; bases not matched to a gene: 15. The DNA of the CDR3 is TGTGCCAGCAGCCAACATCCCGGGACAGGGATCATAGGATACGAGCAGTACTTC. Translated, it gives CASSQHPGTGIIGYEQYF. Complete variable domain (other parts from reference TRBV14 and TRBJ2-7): EAGVTQFPSHSVIEKGQTVTLRCDPISGHDNLYWYRRVMGKEIKFLLHFVKESKQDESGMPNNRFLAERTGGTYSTLKVQPAELEDSGVYFCASSQHPGTGIIGYEQYFGPGTRLTVT.

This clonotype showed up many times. CDR3 residues: CASSLGLRIVHNEQFF. CDR3 sequence (DNA): TGCGCCAGCAGCTTGGGACTCCGCATTGTCCACAATGAGCAGTTCTTC. The V call is TRBV5-1, the J call TRBJ2-1; D not certain. Germline values: CDR1 SGHRS, CDR2 YFSETQ. The CDR3 runs to 16 residues. Trimming left V 0 bases short and J 5 bases short, with 15 bases between.

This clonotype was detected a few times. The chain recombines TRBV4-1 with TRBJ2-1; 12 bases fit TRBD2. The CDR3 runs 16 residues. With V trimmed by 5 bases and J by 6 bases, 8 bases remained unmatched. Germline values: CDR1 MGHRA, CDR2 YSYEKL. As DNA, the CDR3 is TGCGCCAGCAGCTTCCGACTAGCGGGAGTTGTCAATGAGCAGTTCTTC. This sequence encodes CASSFRLAGVVNEQFF.

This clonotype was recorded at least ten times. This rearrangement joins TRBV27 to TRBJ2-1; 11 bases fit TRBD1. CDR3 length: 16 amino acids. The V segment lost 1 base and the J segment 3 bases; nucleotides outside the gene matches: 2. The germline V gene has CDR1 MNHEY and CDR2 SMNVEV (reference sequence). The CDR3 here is CASSLWGTGGYNEQFF. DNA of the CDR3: TGTGCCAGCAGTTTATGGGGGACAGGGGGCTACAATGAGCAGTTCTTC.

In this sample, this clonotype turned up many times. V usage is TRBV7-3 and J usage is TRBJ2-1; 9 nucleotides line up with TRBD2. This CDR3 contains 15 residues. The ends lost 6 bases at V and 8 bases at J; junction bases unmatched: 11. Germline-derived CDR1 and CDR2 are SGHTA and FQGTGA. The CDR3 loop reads CASRIAGGVGDEQFF. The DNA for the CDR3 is TGTGCCAGCAGGATTGCGGGAGGGGTTGGGGATGAGCAGTTCTTC.

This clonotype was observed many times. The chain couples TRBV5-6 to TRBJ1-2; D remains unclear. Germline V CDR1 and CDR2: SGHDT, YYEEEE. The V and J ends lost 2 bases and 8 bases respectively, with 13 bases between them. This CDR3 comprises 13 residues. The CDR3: CASSLVGLVGYTF. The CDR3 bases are TGTGCCAGCAGCTTAGTAGGTCTTGTGGGCTACACCTTC.

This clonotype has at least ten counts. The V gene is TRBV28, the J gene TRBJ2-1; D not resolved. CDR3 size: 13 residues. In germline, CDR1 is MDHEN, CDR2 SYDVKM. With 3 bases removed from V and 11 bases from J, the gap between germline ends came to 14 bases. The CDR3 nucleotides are TGTGCCAGCAGTTTCTTGGCCCCCTGGCAGCAGTTCTTC. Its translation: CASSFLAPWQQFF.

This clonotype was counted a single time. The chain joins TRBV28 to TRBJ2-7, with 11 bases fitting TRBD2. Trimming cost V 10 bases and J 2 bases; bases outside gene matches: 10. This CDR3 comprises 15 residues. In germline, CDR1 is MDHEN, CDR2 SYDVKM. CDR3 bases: TGTGCCACCTTCCCACTAGCGGGAGTTCCCTACGAGCAGTACTTC. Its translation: CATFPLAGVPYEQYF.

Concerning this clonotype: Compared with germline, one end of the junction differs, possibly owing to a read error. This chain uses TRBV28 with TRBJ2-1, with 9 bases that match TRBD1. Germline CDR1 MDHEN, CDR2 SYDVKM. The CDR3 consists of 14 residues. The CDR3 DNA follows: TGTGCCAGCAGAAATGGACAGGGGAGTGATGAGCGGTTCTTC. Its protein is CASRNGQGSDERFF.

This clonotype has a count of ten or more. CDR3 DNA sequence: TGTGCCAGCAGTGAATTTGGGACCCCACAAGAGACCCAGTACTTC. Protein sequence: CASSEFGTPQETQYF. The chain employs TRBV6-1 and TRBJ2-5; D might be TRBD1 or TRBD2, each matching 5 bases. V lost 2 bases and J lost 2, with 12 bases in between. From germline, CDR1 is MNHNS and CDR2 SASEGT. The CDR3 extends over 15 amino acids.

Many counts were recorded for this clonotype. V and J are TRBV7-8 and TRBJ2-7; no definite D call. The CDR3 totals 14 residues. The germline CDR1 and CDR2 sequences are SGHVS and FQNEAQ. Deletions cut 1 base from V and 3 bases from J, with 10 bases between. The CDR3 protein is CASSLVVTFYEQYF. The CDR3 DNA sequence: TGTGCCAGCAGCTTAGTGGTCACCTTCTACGAGCAGTACTTC.

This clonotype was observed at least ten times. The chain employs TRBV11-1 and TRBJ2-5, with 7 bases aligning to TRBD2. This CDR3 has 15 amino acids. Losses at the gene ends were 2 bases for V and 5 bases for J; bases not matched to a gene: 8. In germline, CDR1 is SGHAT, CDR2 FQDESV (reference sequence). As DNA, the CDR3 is TGTGCCAGCAGCTTAAGGACTAGTCGTTGGGAGACCCAGTACTTC. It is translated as CASSLRTSRWETQYF.

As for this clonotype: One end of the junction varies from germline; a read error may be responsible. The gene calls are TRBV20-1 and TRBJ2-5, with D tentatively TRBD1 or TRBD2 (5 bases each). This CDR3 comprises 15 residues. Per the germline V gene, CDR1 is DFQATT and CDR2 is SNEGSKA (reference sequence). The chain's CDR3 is CSANRGYGALETQYF. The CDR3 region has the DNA TGCAGTGCTAACCGCGGCTACGGGGCGCTAGAGACCCAGTACTTT.